This T cell receptor (beta chain) was documented in a study of blood T cells in healthy people across ages. CDR3 size: 15 residues. The germline V gene has CDR1 MNHNY and CDR2 SVGAGI (reference sequence). PCR was performed a second time for about 6 to 12 cycles using a sample-barcoded 5' primer and a J-beta primer mix. TCRdb itself ran the 5' RACE reads through MiXCR, one entry per CDR3 protein. The table lists roughly 700,000 distinct CDR3 sequences, 20% to 30% of them singletons, with more than 7.5% in the top ten. Each sample used at least 6 million PBMCs. Total RNA, at least 5.5 micrograms per sample, came from PBMCs. A further study also used this sample, focusing on T cells of mothers and their children. From that study: Related mother and child pairs showed slightly greater overlap (not significant) than unrelated pairs did.

This receptor was taken from a boy aged 5-17 years in good health. Sequenced input: blood. This chain connects TRBV6-6 to TRBJ2-1; perhaps TRBD2 as D (5 bases). The end of the DNA is better explained by TRBJ2-7, so the J call may be wrong. CDR3 amino acids: CASSGLFGVLYEQYF. The CDR3 DNA reads as TGTGCCAGCAGTGGTCTCTTCGGGGTACTCTACGAGCAGTACTTC.